These 8 T cell receptor beta chains came from one sample sequenced in a study of vaccination effects on CD4 cells after COVID-19. The protocol was immunoSEQ multiplex PCR, while the TCRdb copy is restricted to in-frame clones and leaves out a portion. The sample consists of tens of thousands of clones, approximately 70% of them appearing once. Which antigens these TCRs recognize remains unknown. Viral peptide pool expansion of antigen-specific CD4+ T cells preceded sequencing in the ViraFEST assay. CD4+ T cell isolation took place after 10 days of culture. Here the sequenced sample was CD4+ T cells from PBMCs cultured with HCoV-229E spike peptides, taken before COVID-19 vaccination. These receptors all stem from a human donor who received a COVID-19 vaccine.

The V gene is TRBV19, the J gene TRBJ2-5; D remains unclear. Trimming stripped 3 bases from V and 4 bases from J, with 9 bases between. Germline CDR1 LNHDA, CDR2 SQIVND (reference sequence). CDR3 length: 13 residues. Here the CDR3 reads CASSISGSETQYF. CDR3 DNA: TGTGCCAGTAGTATTTCAGGATCAGAGACCCAGTACTTC.

The V and J genes are TRBV11-2 and TRBJ2-7, with D unclear. The germline CDR1 and CDR2 sequences are SGHAT and FQNNGV. Between the trimmed V and J ends, which lost 0 bases and 2 bases, there was a span of 8 bases. The CDR3 loop spans 14 amino acids. In DNA form, the CDR3 reads TGTGCCAGCAGCTTAGATCTCGCCCCCTACGAGCAGTACTTC. It is translated as CASSLDLAPYEQYF.

The genes are TRBV18 and TRBJ1-5, with 8 bases matching TRBD1. There are 15 residues in the CDR3. From germline, CDR1 is KGHSH and CDR2 LQKENI. The junction had 5 bases not matched to a gene; V was cut back by 5 bases and J by 2 bases. The CDR3 sequence: CASSSGQGGNQPQHF. CDR3 DNA sequence: TGTGCCAGCTCATCCGGACAGGGCGGCAATCAGCCCCAGCATTTT.

The chain joins TRBV6-5 to TRBJ1-1; D is undetermined. The CDR3 sequence is 15 residues long. V lost 2 bases to trimming and J lost 3 bases, with 13 bases between them. The germline V gene has CDR1 MNHEY and CDR2 SVGAGI. As DNA, the CDR3 is TGTGCCAGCAGTTACCAGCAAGGCGCTTACACTGAAGCTTTCTTT. As protein: CASSYQQGAYTEAFF.

This clone was recorded a few times. The chain links TRBV11-2 to TRBJ1-2; 8 positions agree with TRBD1. V was clipped by 3 bases and J by 5 bases; unmatched bases: 2. CDR1 and CDR2 (germline): SGHAT, FQNNGV. The CDR3 extends over 13 amino acids. In nucleotides, the CDR3 is TGTGCCAGCAGCTTGGGACAGGCGTATGGCTACACCTTC. This codes for CASSLGQAYGYTF.

This chain joins TRBV4-1 and TRBJ1-1; 9 bases are shared with TRBD1. Per germline, CDR1 MGHRA and CDR2 YSYEKL. With 4 bases clipped from V and 1 base from J, the junction kept 7 bases outside the gene matches. This CDR3 region has 16 residues. The CDR3 here is CASSLYPTGGNTEAFF. The CDR3, as DNA: TGCGCCAGCAGCCTATACCCGACAGGGGGGAACACTGAAGCTTTCTTT.

The chain links TRBV7-9 to TRBJ2-7; 9 nucleotides match TRBD1. V gave up 1 base and J gave up 0 bases; unmatched junction bases: 4. This CDR3 is 16 amino acids long. The germline gives CDR1 SEHNR, CDR2 FQNEAQ (reference sequence). This CDR3 is CASSLVRTGVSYEQYF. The CDR3 DNA sequence: TGTGCCAGCAGCTTAGTTAGGACAGGGGTCTCCTACGAGCAGTACTTC. The full variable domain, its missing parts supplied by reference TRBV7-9 and TRBJ2-7, is DTGVSQNPRHKITKRGQNVTFRCDPISEHNRLYWYRQTLGQGPEFLTYFQNEAQLEKSRLLSDRFSAERPKGSFSTLEIQRTEQGDSAMYLCASSLVRTGVSYEQYFGPGTRLTVT.

This sequence joins TRBV11-2 and TRBJ1-4, with 7 bases identical to TRBD1. With 5 bases clipped from V and 10 bases from J, the junction kept 16 bases outside the gene matches. The CDR3 consists of 16 residues. Germline CDR1 reads SGHAT; CDR2 reads FQNNGV. CDR3 DNA: TGTGCCAGCAGCATCCTCGGGACAGCCAGAATGGGAAAACTGTTTTTT. Its translation: CASSILGTARMGKLFF. Combining the CDR3 with reference TRBV11-2 and TRBJ1-4 gives the whole variable domain EAGVAQSPRYKIIEKRQSVAFWCNPISGHATLYWYQQILGQGPKLLIQFQNNGVVDDSQLPKDRFSAERLKGVDSTLKIQPAKLEDSAVYLCASSILGTARMGKLFFGSGTQLSVL.